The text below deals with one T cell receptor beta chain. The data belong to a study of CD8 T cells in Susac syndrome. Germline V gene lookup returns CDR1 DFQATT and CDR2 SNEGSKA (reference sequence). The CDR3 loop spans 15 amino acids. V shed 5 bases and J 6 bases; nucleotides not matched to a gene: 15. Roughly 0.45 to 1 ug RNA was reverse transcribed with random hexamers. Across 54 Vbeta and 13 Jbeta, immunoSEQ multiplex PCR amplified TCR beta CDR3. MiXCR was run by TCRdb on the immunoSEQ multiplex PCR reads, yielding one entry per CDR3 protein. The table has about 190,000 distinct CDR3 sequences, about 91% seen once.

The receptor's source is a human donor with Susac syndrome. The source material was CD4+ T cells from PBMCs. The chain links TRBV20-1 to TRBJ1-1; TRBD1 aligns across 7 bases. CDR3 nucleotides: TGCAGTGCTGGGGACAGCCAGACTCAAATCCCTGAAGCTTTCTTT. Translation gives CSAGDSQTQIPEAFF.